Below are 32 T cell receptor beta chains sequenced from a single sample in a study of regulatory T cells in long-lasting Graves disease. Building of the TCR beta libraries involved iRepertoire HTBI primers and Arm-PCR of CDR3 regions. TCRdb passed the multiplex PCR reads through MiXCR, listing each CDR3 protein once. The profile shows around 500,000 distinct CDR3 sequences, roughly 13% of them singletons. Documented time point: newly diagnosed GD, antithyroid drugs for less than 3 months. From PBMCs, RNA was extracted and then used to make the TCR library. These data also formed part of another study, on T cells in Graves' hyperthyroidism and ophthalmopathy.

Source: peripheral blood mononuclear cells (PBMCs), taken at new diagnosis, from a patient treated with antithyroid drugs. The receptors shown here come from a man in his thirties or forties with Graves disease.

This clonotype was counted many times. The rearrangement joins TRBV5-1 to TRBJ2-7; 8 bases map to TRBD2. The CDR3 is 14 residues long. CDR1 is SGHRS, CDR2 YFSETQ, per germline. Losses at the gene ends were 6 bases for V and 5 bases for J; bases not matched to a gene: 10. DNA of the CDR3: TGCGCCAGCACCATCGGCGGGGGGTGGAACGAGCAGTACTTC. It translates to CASTIGGGWNEQYF. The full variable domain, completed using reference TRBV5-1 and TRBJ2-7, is KAGVTQTPRYLIKTRGQQVTLSCSPISGHRSVSWYQQTPGQGLQFLFEYFSETQRNKGNFPGRFSGRQFSNSRSEMNVSTLELGDSALYLCASTIGGGWNEQYFGPGTRLTVT.

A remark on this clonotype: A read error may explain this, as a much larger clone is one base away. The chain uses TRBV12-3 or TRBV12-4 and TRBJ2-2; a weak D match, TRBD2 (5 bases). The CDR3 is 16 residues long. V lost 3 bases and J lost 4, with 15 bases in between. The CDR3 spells CASSFGAAHSTGELFF. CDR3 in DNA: TGTGCCAGCAGTTTCGGAGCGGCCCACTCCACCGGGGAGCTGTTTTTT.

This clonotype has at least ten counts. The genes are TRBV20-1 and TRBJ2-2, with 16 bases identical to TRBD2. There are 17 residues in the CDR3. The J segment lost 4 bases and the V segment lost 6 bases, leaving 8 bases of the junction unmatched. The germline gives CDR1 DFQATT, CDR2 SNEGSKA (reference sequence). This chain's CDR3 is CSASGTSGRGVTGELFF. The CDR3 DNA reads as TGCAGTGCCAGCGGGACTAGCGGGAGGGGGGTCACCGGGGAGCTGTTTTTT.

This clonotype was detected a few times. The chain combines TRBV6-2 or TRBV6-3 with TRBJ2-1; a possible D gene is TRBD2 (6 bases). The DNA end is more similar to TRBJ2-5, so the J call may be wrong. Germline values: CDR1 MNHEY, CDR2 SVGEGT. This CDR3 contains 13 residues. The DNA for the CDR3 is TGTGCCAGCACTGGGCGGGGTCAAAGGACCCAGTACTTC. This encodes CASTGRGQRTQYF.

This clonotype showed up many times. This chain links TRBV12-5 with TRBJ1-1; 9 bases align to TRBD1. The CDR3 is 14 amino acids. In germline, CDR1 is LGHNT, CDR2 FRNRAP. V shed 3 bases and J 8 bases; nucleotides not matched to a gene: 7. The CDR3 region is CASGLVLGTGEAFF. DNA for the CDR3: TGTGCTAGTGGTTTAGTTCTGGGGACAGGGGAAGCTTTCTTT.

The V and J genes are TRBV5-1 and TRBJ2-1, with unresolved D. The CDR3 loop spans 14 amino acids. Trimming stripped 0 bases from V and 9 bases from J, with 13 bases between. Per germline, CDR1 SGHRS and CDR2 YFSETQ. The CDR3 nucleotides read TGCGCCAGCAGCTTGGCCTTGGATTTGGGTGAGCAGTTCTTC. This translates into CASSLALDLGEQFF.

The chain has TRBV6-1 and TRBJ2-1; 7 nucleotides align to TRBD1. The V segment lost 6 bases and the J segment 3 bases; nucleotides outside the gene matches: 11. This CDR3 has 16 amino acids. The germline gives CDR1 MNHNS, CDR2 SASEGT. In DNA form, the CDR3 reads TGTGCCAGCAGAAAAACAGGGGCATCTAACTACAATGAGCAGTTCTTC. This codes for CASRKTGASNYNEQFF.

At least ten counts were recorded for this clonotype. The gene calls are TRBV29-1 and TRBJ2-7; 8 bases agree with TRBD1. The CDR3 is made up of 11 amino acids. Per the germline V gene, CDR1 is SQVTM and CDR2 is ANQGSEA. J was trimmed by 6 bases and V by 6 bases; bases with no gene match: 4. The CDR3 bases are TGCAGCGTGACAGGGGAAACCGAGCAGTACTTC. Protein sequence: CSVTGETEQYF.

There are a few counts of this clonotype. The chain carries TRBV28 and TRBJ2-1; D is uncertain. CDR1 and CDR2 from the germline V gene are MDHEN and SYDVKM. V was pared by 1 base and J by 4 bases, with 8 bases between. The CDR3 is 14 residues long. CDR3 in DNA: TGTGCCAGCAGTTTATTATCTACATACAATGAGCAGTTCTTC. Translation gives CASSLLSTYNEQFF.

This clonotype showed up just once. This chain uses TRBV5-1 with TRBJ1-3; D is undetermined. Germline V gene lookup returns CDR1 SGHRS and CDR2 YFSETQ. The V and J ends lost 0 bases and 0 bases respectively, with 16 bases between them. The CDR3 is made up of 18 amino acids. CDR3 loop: CASSLAYTAGPSGNTIYF. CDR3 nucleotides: TGCGCCAGCAGCTTGGCCTATACTGCCGGACCCTCTGGAAACACCATATATTTT.

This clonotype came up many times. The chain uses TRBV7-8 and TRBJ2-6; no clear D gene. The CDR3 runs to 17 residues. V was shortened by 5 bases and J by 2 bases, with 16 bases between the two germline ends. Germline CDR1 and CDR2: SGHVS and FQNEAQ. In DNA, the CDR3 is TGTGCCAGCAGCCCCTACTCCCCGAACCCTGGGGCCAACGTCCTGACTTTC. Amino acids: CASSPYSPNPGANVLTF. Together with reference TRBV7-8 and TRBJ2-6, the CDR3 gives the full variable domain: GAGVSQSPRYKVAKRGQDVALRCDPISGHVSLFWYQQALGQGPEFLTYFQNEAQLDKSGLPSDRFFAERPEGSVSTLKIQRTQQEDSAVYLCASSPYSPNPGANVLTFGAGSRLTVL.

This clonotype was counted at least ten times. CDR3 sequence (DNA): TGTGCCAGCAGTGAAGTCGTCGCGGGAGGCGGCTACGAGCAGTACTTC. The encoded protein is CASSEVVAGGGYEQYF. The V call is TRBV2, the J call TRBJ2-7, with 8 nucleotides matching TRBD2. CDR3 length equals 16 residues. The J segment lost 3 bases and the V segment lost 1 base, leaving 8 bases of the junction unmatched. The germline V gene encodes CDR1 SNHLY and CDR2 FYNNEI.

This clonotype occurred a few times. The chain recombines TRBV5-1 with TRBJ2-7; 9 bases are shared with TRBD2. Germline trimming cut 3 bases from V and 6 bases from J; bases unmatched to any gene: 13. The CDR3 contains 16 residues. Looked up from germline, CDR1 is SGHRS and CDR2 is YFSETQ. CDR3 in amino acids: CASSWDPSGTLGEQYF. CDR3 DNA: TGCGCCAGCAGCTGGGACCCTAGCGGGACTTTGGGCGAGCAGTACTTC.

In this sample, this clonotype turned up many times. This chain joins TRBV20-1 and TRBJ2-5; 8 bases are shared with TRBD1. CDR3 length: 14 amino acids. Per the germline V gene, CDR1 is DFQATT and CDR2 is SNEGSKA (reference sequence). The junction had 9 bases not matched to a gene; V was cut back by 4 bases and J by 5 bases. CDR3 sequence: CSATRTGSLETQYF. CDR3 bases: TGCAGTGCTACGAGGACAGGGTCTTTGGAGACCCAGTACTTC.

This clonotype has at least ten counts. CDR3 bases: TGTGCCAGCAGTTACGAGGGCTCTGGAAACACCATATATTTT. Residues: CASSYEGSGNTIYF. The gene calls are TRBV6-5 and TRBJ1-3; D uncertain. V shed 2 bases and J shed 0 bases, with 5 bases lying between them. This CDR3 spans 14 amino acids. Germline CDR1 is MNHEY and CDR2 is SVGAGI.

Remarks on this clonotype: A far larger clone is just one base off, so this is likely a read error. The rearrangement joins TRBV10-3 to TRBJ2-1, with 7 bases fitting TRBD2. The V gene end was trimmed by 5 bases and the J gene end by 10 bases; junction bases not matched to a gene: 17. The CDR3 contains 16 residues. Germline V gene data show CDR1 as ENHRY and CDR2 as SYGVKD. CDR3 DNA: TGTGCCATCAGTCCCCAGCTCACTAGCGCAAACTACGAGCAGTTCTTC. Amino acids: CAISPQLTSANYEQFF.

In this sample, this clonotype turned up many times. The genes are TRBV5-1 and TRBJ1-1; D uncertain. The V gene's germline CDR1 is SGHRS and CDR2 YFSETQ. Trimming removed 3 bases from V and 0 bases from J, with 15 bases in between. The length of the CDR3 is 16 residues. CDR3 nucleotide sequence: TGCGCCAGCAGCTCCCGGATAACATCAATGAACACTGAAGCTTTCTTT. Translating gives CASSSRITSMNTEAFF.

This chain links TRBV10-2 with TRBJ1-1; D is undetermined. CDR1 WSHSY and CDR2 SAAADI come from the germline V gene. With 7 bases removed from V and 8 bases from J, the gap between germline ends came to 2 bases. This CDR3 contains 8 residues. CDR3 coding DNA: TGCGCCAGCAACGAAGCTTTCTTT. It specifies CASNEAFF.

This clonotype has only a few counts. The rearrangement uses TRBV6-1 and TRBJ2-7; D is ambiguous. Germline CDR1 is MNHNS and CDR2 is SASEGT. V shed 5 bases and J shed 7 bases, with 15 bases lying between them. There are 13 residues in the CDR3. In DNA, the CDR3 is TGTGCCAGCAGTAGGACCCCGATCAGGGAGCAGTACTTC. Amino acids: CASSRTPIREQYF.

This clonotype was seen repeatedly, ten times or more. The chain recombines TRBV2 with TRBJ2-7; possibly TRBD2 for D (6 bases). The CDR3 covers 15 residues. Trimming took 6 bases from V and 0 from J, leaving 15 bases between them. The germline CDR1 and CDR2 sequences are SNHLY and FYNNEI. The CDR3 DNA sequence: TGTGCCAGCAGGCCCGGAGGGCTGAGCTCCTACGAGCAGTACTTC. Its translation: CASRPGGLSSYEQYF.

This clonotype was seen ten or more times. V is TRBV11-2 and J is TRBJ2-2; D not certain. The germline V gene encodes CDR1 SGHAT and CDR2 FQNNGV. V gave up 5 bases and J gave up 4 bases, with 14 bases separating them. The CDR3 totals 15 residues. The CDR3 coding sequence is TGTGCCAGCAGCCCCCTTAAACCGGGCACCGGGGAGCTGTTTTTT. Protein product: CASSPLKPGTGELFF. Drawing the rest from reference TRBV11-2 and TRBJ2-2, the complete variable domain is EAGVAQSPRYKIIEKRQSVAFWCNPISGHATLYWYQQILGQGPKLLIQFQNNGVVDDSQLPKDRFSAERLKGVDSTLKIQPAKLEDSAVYLCASSPLKPGTGELFFGEGSRLTVL.

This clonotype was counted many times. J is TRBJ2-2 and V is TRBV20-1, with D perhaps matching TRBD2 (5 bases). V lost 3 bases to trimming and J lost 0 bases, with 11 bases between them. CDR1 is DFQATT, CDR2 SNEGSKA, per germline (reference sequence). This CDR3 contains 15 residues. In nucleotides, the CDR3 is TGCAGTGCTAGGAATGGCGGGTCGAACACCGGGGAGCTGTTTTTT. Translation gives CSARNGGSNTGELFF.

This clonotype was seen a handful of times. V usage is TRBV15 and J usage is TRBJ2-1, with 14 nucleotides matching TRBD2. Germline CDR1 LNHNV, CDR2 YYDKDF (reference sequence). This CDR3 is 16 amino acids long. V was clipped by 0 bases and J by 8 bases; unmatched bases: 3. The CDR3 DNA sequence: TGTGCCACCAGCAGAGATCCGACTAGCGGGAGGGATGAGCAGTTCTTC. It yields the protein CATSRDPTSGRDEQFF.

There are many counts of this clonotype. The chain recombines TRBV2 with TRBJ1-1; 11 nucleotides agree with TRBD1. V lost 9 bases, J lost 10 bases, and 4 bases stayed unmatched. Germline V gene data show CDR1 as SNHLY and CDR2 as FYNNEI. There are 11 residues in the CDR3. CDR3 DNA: TGTGCCAGGGGGACAGGGGGGGGAGCTTTCTTT. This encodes CARGTGGGAFF. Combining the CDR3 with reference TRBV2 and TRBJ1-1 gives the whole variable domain EPEVTQTPSHQVTQMGQEVILRCVPISNHLYFYWYRQILGQKVEFLVSFYNNEISEKSEIFDDQFSVERPDGSNFTLKIRSTKLEDSAMYFCARGTGGGAFFGQGTRLTVV.

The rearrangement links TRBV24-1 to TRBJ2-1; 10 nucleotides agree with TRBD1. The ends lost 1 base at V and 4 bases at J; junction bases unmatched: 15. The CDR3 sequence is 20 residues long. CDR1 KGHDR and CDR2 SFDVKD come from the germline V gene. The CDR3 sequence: CATSDFRDRGTGLRYNEQFF. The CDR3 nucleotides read TGTGCCACCAGTGATTTCCGGGACAGGGGAACCGGACTCAGATACAATGAGCAGTTCTTC.

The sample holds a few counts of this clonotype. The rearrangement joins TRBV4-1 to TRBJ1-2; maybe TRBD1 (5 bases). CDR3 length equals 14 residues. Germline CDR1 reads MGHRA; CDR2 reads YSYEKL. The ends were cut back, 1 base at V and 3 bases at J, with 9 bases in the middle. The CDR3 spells CASSQGGGDYGYTF. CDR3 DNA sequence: TGCGCCAGCAGCCAAGGGGGGGGGGACTATGGCTACACCTTC.

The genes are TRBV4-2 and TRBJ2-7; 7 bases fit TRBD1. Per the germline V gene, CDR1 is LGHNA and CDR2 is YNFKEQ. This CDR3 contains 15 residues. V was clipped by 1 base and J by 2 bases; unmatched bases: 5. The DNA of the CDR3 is TGTGCCAGCAGCCAAGGTTGGGACAGTGCCTACGAGCAGTACTTC. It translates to CASSQGWDSAYEQYF.

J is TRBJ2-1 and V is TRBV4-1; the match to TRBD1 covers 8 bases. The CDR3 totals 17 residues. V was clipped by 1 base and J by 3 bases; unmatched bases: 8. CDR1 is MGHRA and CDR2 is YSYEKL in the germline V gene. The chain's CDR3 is CASSQGTTGGSYNEQFF. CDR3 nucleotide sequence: TGCGCCAGCAGCCAAGGTACTACAGGGGGGAGCTACAATGAGCAGTTCTTC.

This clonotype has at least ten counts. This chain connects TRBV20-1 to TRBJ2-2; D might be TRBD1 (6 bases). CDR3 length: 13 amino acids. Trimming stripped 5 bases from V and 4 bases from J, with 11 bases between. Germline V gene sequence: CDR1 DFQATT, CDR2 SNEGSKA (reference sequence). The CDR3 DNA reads TGCAGTGCTCATGGGACACTCACCGGGGAGCTGTTTTTT. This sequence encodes CSAHGTLTGELFF.

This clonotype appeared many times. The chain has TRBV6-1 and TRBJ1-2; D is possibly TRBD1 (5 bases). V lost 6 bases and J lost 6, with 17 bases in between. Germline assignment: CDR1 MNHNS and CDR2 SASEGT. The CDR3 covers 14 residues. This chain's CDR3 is CASSLNSGSDGYTF. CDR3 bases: TGTGCCAGCAGCCTTAACTCAGGGTCGGATGGCTACACCTTC.

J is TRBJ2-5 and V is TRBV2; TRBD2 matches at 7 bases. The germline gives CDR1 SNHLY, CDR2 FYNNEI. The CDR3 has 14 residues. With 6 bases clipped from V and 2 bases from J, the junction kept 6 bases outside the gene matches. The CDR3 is CASSWGRGQETQYF. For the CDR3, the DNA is TGTGCCAGCAGCTGGGGGAGGGGTCAAGAGACCCAGTACTTC.

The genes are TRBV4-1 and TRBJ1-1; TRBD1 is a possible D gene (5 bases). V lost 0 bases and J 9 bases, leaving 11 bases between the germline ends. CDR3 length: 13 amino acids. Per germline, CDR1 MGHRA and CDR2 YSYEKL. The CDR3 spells CASSQDGGRQAFF. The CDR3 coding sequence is TGCGCCAGCAGCCAAGACGGGGGGAGGCAAGCTTTCTTT.